One and the same sample provided the 2 T cell receptor beta chains below, sequenced in a study of blood T cells in healthy people across ages. For the second PCR, which ran for about 6 to 11 cycles, a sample-barcoded 5' primer and a J-beta primer mix were used. TCRdb itself ran the 5' RACE reads through MiXCR, one entry per CDR3 protein. This sample has approximately 810,000 distinct CDR3 sequences, with 29% found just once. Sequences were obtained from blood. The receptors were sampled from a woman older than 75 in good health.

This clonotype was seen repeatedly, ten times or more. The V gene is TRBV7-2, the J gene TRBJ2-3; TRBD2 matches 10 bases. V lost 4 bases, J lost 4 bases, and 8 bases stayed unmatched. CDR1 and CDR2 from the germline V gene are SGHTA and FQGNSA. CDR3 length: 16 amino acids. For the CDR3, the DNA is TGTGCCAGCAGCTCACTTGGGACTAGCGCGGCAGATACGCAGTATTTT. It specifies CASSSLGTSAADTQYF.

In this sample, this clonotype turned up many times. The chain joins TRBV20-1 to TRBJ2-3, with D possibly being TRBD1 (6 bases). There are 14 residues in the CDR3. Germline V lookup: CDR1 DFQATT, CDR2 SNEGSKA (reference sequence). V lost 5 bases and J 0 bases, leaving 12 bases between the germline ends. CDR3 sequence: CSAHPGVSTDTQYF. Written as DNA, the CDR3 is TGCAGTGCTCATCCAGGGGTTAGCACAGATACGCAGTATTTT.